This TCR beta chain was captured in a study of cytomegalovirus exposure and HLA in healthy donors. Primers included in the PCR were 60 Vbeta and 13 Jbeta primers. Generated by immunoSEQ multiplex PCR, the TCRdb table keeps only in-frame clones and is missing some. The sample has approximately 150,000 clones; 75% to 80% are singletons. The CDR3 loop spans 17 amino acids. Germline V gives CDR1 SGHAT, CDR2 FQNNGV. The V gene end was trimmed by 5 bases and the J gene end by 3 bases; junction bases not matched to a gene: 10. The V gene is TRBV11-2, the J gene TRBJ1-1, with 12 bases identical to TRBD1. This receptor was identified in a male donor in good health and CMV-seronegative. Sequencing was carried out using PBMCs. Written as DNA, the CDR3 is TGTGCCAGCAGCAAACCGGGACAGGGGGCTTTGCACACTGAAGCTTTCTTT. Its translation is CASSKPGQGALHTEAFF.